A selection of T cell receptor beta chains follows, all from one sample in a study of PD-1 blockade in classical Hodgkin lymphoma. Data came from immunoSEQ multiplex PCR; TCRdb stores just in-frame clones and leaves some out. The profile shows under 80,000 clones, 65% to 75% of them singletons. This specimen was peripheral blood mononuclear cells (PBMCs), taken before the second cycle of nivolumab. The source is a human donor with classical Hodgkin lymphoma. The CDR3 runs from the conserved cysteine through the conserved F or W. The D gene is left open where the match is weak. Clone size is given for some rows only: seen once, a few or many times, or a class if the clone is expanded.

j_gene | abundance | v_gene | d_gene | CDR3aa | CDR3nt
TRBJ1-1 | few | TRBV27 | . | CASSSPQSAGWDTEAFF | TGTGCCAGCAGTTCCCCCCAGAGTGCCGGATGGGACACTGAAGCTTTCTTT
TRBJ2-2 | . | TRBV30 | TRBD2 | CASSPGLYAGELFF | TGTGCCAGTTCGCCGGGACTATATGCCGGGGAGCTGTTTTTT
TRBJ2-2 | . | TRBV27 | . | CASSSGNTGELFF | TGTGCCAGCAGTTCAGGGAACACCGGGGAGCTGTTTTTT
TRBJ2-1 | . | TRBV5-1 | . | CASSLVGDEQFF | TGCGCCAGCAGCTTGGTTGGCGATGAGCAGTTCTTC
TRBJ1-5 | . | TRBV15 | . | CATSREPVDQPQHF | TGTGCCACCAGCAGGGAACCCGTGGATCAGCCCCAGCATTTT
TRBJ1-2 | . | TRBV6-5 | . | CASSYSFAGNYGYTF | TGTGCCAGCAGTTACTCATTTGCTGGGAACTATGGCTACACCTTC
TRBJ2-7 | once | TRBV15 | . | CATSRVGLATYEQYF | TGTGCCACCAGCAGAGTGGGCCTAGCCACCTACGAGCAGTACTTC
TRBJ1-3 | . | TRBV5-1 | . | CASSLADSGNTIYF | TGCGCCAGCAGCTTGGCGGACTCTGGAAACACCATATATTTT
TRBJ1-1 | . | TRBV7-3 | TRBD1 | CASSLKGTGGTEAFF | TGTGCCAGCAGCTTAAAGGGGACAGGGGGCACTGAAGCTTTCTTT
TRBJ2-2 | . | TRBV20-1 | . | CSASGSGELFF | TGCAGTGCTAGCGGCTCCGGGGAGCTGTTTTTT
TRBJ2-3 | few | TRBV28 | . | CASSFNTQYF | TGTGCCAGCAGTTTTAATACGCAGTATTTT
TRBJ1-2 | once | TRBV7-8 | . | CASSLGTAYYGYTF | TGTGCCAGCAGCTTAGGGACAGCCTACTATGGCTACACCTTC
TRBJ2-5 | . | TRBV4-2 | . | CASSQGWAPVTKTQYF | TGTGCCAGCAGCCAAGGATGGGCCCCAGTTACCAAGACCCAGTACTTC
TRBJ2-7 | . | TRBV29-1 | . | CSAGEGYEQYF | TGCAGCGCAGGGGAAGGCTACGAGCAGTACTTC
TRBJ1-5 | . | TRBV5-4 | . | CASSQEGRGLQPQHF | TGCGCCAGCAGCCAAGAGGGCAGGGGTTTACAGCCCCAGCATTTT
TRBJ2-4 | . | TRBV27 | . | CASTGSENIQYF | TGTGCCAGCACCGGGAGCGAAAACATTCAGTACTTC
TRBJ1-1 | . | TRBV7-6 | . | CASSKNMNTEAFF | TGTGCCAGCAGCAAGAACATGAACACTGAAGCTTTCTTT
TRBJ1-3 | few | TRBV23-1 | TRBD1 | CASSPRDRGNTIYF | TGCGCCAGCAGTCCCCGGGACAGGGGAAACACCATATATTTT
TRBJ2-5 | once | TRBV6-1 | TRBD2 | CASSELPGLQETQYF | TGTGCCAGCAGTGAACTTCCGGGACTACAAGAGACCCAGTACTTC
TRBJ2-1 | . | TRBV9 | TRBD1 | CASSPLGTDYNEQFF | TGTGCCAGCAGCCCCTTAGGGACAGATTACAATGAGCAGTTCTTC
TRBJ2-5 | . | TRBV6-5 | TRBD1 | CASSRQGGGETQYF | TGTGCCAGCAGCCGACAGGGCGGTGGAGAGACCCAGTACTTC
TRBJ1-1 | few | TRBV7-9 | . | CASSLSGAGNTEAFF | TGTGCCAGCAGCTTGTCGGGGGCGGGGAACACTGAAGCTTTCTTT
TRBJ1-2 | . | TRBV27 | . | CASSFSTYYGYTF | TGTGCCAGCAGTTTCTCCACATACTATGGCTACACCTTC
TRBJ1-4 | . | TRBV4-2 | . | CASSLGLNEKLFF | TGTGCCAGCAGCCTCGGTCTTAATGAAAAACTGTTTTTT
TRBJ2-7 | . | TRBV5-1 | . | CASSLGQHYEQYF | TGCGCCAGCAGCTTGGGACAGCACTACGAGCAGTACTTC